The entry that follows covers one TCR beta chain sequence. The antigen remains undetermined. V lost 3 bases to trimming and J lost 5 bases, with 14 bases between them. CDR3 length equals 15 residues. Germline V CDR1 and CDR2: MDHEN, SYDVKM. Assay used: immunoSEQ multiplex PCR; TCRdb lists only in-frame clones, some missing. The table includes fewer than 85,000 clones, around 85% detected once. The record originates from a study of OX40 agonist ivuxolimab in advanced cancers. Findings and caveats of the study: More expanded clones were found, on average, in CD8+ than in CD4+ T cells.

Here the sequenced sample was CD4+ or CD8+ T cells sorted from blood, taken in a trial of the OX40 agonist ivuxolimab. This receptor was identified in an adult with an advanced solid tumor such as melanoma, head and neck, liver or kidney cancer. The chain uses TRBV28 and TRBJ1-5; the D gene is possibly TRBD1 (5 bases). DNA for the CDR3: TGTGCCAGCAGTTTTCTGCTTCGGGGGGATCAGCCCCAGCATTTT. Its protein is CASSFLLRGDQPQHF.